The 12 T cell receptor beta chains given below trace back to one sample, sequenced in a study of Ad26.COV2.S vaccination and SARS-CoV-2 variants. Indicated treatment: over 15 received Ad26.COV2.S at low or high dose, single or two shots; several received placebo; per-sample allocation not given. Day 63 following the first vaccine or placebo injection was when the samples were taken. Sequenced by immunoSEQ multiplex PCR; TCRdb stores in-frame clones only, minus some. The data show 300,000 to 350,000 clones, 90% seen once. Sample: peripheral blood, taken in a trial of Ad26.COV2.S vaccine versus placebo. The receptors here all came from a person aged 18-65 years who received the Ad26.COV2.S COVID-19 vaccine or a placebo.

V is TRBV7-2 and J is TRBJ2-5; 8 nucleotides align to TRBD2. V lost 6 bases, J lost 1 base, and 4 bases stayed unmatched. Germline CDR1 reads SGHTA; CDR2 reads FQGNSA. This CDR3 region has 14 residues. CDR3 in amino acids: CASSLAGVQETQYF. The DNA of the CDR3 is TGTGCCAGCAGTCTAGCGGGTGTCCAAGAGACCCAGTACTTC.

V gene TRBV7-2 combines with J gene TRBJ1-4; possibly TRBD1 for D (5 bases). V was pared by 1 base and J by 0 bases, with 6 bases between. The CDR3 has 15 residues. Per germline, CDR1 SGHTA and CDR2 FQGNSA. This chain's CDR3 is CASSLEGATNEKLFF. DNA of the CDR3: TGTGCCAGCAGCTTAGAAGGGGCAACTAATGAAAAACTGTTTTTT.

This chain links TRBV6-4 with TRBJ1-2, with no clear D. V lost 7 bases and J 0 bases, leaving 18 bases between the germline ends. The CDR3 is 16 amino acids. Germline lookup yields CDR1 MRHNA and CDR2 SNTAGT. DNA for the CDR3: TGTGCCAGCACCCCCGACGGGCAGTCGGCTAACTATGGCTACACCTTC. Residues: CASTPDGQSANYGYTF.

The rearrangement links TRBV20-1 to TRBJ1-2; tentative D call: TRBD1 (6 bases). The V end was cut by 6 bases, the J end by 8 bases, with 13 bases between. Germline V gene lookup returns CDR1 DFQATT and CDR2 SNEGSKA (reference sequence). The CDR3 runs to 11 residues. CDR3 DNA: TGCAGTGCCAGGGGAGAGTGGGGCTACACCTTC. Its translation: CSARGEWGYTF.

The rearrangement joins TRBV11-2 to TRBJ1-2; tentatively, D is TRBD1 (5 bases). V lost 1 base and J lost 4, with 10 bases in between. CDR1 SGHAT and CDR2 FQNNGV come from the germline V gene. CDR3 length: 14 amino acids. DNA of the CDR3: TGTGCCAGCAGCTTAGGCCGCCAGGGCTATGGCTACACCTTC. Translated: CASSLGRQGYGYTF.

The CDR3 here is CASSGGEGGRYGYTF. Here the CDR3 DNA reads TGTGCCAGCAGCGGCGGTGAGGGCGGGCGCTATGGCTACACCTTC. The chain has TRBV5-6 and TRBJ1-2; D unclear. V was pared by 4 bases and J by 4 bases, with 17 bases between. Per germline, CDR1 SGHDT and CDR2 YYEEEE. The CDR3 extends over 15 amino acids.

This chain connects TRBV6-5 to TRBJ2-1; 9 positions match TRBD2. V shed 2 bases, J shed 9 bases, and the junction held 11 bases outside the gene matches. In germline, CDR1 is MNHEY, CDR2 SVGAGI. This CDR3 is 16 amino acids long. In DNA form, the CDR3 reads TGTGCCAGCAGTTACGTTCTGGGAGTAGCGGGAGTTGAGCAGTTCTTC. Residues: CASSYVLGVAGVEQFF.

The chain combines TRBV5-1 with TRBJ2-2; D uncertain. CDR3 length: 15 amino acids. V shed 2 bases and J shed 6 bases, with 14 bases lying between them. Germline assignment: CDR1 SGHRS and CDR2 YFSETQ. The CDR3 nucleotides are TGCGCCAGCAGCTTCGTGGAGCCGGGCGCCGGGGAGCTGTTTTTT. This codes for CASSFVEPGAGELFF.

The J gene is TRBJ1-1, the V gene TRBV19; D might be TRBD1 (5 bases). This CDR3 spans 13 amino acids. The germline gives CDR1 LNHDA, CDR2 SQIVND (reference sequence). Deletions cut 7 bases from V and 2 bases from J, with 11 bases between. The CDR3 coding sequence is TGTGCCAGTATTAGGGACCCCAACACTGAAGCTTTCTTT. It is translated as CASIRDPNTEAFF.

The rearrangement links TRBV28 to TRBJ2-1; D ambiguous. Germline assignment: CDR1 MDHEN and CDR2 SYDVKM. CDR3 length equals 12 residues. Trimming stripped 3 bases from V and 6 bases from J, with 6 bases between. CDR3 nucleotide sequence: TGTGCCAGCAGTTTCTTCGGCAATGAGCAGTTCTTC. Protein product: CASSFFGNEQFF.

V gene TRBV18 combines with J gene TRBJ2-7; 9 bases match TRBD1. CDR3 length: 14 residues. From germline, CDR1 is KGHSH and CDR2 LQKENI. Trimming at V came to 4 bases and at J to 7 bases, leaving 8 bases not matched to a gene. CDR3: CASSLEQGAGEQYF. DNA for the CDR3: TGTGCCAGCTCACTGGAACAGGGGGCAGGTGAGCAGTACTTC.

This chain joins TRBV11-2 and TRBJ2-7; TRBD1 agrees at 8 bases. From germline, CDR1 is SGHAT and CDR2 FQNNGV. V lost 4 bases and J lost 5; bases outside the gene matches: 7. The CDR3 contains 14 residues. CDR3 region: CASSYSRGQHEQYF. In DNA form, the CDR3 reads TGTGCCAGCAGCTACTCCAGGGGGCAACACGAGCAGTACTTC.